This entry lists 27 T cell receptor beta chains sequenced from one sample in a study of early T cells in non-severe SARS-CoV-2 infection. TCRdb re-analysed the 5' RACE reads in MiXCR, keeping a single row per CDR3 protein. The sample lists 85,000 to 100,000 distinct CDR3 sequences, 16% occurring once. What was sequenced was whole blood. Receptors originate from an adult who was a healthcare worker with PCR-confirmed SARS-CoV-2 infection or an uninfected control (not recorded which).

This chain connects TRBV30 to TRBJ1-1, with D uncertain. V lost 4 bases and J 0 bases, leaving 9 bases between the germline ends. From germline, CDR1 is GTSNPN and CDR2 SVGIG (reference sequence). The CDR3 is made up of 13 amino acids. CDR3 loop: CAWIGLMNTEAFF. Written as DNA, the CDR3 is TGTGCCTGGATCGGACTCATGAACACTGAAGCTTTCTTT.

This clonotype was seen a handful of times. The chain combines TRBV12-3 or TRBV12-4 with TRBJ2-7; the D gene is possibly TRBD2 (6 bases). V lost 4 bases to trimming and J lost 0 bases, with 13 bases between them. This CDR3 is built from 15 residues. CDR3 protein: CASSSLAQSSYEQYF. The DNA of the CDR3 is TGTGCCAGCAGTTCCCTAGCGCAGAGCTCCTACGAGCAGTACTTC.

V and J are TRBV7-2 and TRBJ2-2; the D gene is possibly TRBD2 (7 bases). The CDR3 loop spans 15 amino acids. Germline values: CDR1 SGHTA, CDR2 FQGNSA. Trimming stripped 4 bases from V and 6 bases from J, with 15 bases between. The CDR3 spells CASSSLGGRAGELFF. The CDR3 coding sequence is TGTGCCAGCAGCTCGCTCGGGGGGCGGGCCGGGGAGCTGTTTTTT.

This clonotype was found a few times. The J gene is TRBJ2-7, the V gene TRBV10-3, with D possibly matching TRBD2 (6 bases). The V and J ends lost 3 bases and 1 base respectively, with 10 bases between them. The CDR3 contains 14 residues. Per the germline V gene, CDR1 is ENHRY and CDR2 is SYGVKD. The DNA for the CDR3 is TGTGCCATCAGTGAAGTGGAGGGTTCCTACGAGCAGTACTTC. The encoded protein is CAISEVEGSYEQYF.

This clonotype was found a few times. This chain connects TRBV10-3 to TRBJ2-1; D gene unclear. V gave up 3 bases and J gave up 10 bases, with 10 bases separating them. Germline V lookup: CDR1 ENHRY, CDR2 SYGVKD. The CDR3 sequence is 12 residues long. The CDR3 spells CAISERLYEQFF. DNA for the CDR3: TGTGCCATCAGTGAACGATTATACGAGCAGTTCTTC.

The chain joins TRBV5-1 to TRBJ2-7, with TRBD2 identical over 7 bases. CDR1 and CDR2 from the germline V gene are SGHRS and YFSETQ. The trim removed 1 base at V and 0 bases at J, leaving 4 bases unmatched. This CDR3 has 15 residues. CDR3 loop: CASSLTSGGSYEQYF. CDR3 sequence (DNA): TGCGCCAGCAGCTTGACGTCGGGGGGCTCCTACGAGCAGTACTTC. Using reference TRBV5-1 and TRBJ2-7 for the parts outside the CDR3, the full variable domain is KAGVTQTPRYLIKTRGQQVTLSCSPISGHRSVSWYQQTPGQGLQFLFEYFSETQRNKGNFPGRFSGRQFSNSRSEMNVSTLELGDSALYLCASSLTSGGSYEQYFGPGTRLTVT.

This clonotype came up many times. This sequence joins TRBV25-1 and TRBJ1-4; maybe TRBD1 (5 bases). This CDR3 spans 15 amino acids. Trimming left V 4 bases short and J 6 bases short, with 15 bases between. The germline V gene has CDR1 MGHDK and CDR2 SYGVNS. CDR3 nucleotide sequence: TGTGCCAGCAGTGTGATAGGGACGGAAGATGAAAAACTGTTTTTT. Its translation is CASSVIGTEDEKLFF.

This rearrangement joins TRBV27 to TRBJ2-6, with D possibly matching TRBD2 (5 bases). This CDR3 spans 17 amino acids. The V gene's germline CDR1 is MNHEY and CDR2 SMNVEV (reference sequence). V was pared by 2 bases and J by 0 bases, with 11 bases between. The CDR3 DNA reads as TGTGCCAGCAGTTTACTCGGGGTGAGCTCTGGGGCCAACGTCCTGACTTTC. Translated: CASSLLGVSSGANVLTF.

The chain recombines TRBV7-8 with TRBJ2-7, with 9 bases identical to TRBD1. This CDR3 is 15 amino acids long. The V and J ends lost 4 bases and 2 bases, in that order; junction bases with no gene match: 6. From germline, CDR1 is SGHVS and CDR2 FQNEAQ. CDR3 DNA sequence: TGTGCCAGCAGCTCTACCGGGACAGGGCCCTACGAGCAGTACTTC. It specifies CASSSTGTGPYEQYF.

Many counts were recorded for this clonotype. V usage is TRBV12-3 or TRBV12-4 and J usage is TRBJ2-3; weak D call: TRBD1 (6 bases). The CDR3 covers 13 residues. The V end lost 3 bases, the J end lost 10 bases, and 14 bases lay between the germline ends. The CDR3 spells CASSFLDSQAQYF. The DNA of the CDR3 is TGTGCCAGCAGTTTTCTGGACAGCCAGGCGCAGTATTTT.

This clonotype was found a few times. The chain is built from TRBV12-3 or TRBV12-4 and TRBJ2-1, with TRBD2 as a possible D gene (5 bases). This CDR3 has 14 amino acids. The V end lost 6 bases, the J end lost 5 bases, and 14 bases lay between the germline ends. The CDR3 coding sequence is TGTGCCAGCAGCCCTCAAGCGGCAAACAATGAGCAGTTCTTC. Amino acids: CASSPQAANNEQFF.

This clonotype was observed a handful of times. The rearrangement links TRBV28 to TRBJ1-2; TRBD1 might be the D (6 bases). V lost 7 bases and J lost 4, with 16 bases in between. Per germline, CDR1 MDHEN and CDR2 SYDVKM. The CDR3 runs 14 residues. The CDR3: CASTPTGRGYGYTF. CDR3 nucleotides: TGTGCCAGCACCCCAACAGGGAGAGGCTATGGCTACACCTTC.

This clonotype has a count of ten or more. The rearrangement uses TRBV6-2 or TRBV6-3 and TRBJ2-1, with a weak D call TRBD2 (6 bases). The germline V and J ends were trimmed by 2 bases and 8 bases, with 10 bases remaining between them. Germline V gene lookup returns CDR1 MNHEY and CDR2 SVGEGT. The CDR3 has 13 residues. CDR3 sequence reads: CASSYERAYEQFF. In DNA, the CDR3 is TGTGCCAGCAGTTACGAGCGGGCCTATGAGCAGTTCTTC.

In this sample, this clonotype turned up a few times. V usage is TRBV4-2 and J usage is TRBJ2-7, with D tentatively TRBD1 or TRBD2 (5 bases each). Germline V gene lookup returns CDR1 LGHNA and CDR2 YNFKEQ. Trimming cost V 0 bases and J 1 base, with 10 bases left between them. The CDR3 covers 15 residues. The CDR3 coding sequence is TGTGCCAGCAGCCAAGAGTGGGGGTTTTCCTACGAGCAGTACTTC. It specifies CASSQEWGFSYEQYF.

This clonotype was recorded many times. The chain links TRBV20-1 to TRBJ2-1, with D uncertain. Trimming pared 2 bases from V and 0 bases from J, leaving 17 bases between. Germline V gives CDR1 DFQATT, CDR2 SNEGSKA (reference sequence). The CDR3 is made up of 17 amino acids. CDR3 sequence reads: CSARKLTTPGSYNEQFF. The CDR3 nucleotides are TGCAGTGCTAGAAAGTTAACAACCCCCGGCTCCTACAATGAGCAGTTCTTC.

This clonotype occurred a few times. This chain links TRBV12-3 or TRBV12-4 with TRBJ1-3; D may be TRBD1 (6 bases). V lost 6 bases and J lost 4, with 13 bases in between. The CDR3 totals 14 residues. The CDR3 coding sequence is TGTGCCAGCAGGCTGACAGGTTCGGGAAACACCATATATTTT. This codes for CASRLTGSGNTIYF.

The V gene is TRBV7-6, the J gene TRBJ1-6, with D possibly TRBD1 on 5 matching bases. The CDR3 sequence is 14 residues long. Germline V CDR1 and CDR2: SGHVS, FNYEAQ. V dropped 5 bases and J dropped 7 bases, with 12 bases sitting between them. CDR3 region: CASSPRRDNSPLHF. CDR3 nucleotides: TGTGCCAGCAGCCCGCGCCGGGACAATTCACCCCTCCACTTT. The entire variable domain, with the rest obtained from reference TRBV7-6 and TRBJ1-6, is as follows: GAGVSQSPRYKVTKRGQDVALRCDPISGHVSLYWYRQALGQGPEFLTYFNYEAQQDKSGLPNDRFSAERPEGSISTLTIQRTEQRDSAMYRCASSPRRDNSPLHFGNGTRLTVT.

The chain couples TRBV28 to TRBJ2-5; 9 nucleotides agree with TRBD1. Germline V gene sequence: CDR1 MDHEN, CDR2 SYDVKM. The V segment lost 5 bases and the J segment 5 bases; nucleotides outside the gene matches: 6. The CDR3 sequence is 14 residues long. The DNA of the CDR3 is TGTGCCAGCAGTACCGGGACAGGGCCCGAGACCCAGTACTTC. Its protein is CASSTGTGPETQYF.

CDR3 sequence: CSVQTSGNEQFF. In nucleotides, the CDR3 is TGCAGTGTCCAGACTAGCGGCAATGAGCAGTTCTTC. This chain links TRBV20-1 with TRBJ2-1, with 9 positions matching TRBD2. CDR1 DFQATT and CDR2 SNEGSKA come from the germline V gene (reference sequence). The CDR3 loop spans 12 amino acids. The V segment lost 7 bases and the J segment 6 bases; nucleotides outside the gene matches: 4.

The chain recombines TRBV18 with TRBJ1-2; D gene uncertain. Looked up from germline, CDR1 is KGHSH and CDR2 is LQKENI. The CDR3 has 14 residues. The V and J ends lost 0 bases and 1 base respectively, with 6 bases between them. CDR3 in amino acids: CASSPPANNYGYTF. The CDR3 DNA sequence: TGTGCCAGCTCACCACCTGCCAATAACTATGGCTACACCTTC.

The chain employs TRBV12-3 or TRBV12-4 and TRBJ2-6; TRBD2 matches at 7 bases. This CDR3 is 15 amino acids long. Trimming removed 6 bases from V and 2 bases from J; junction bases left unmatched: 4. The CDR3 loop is CASSPGGAGANVLTF. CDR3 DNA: TGTGCCAGCAGCCCGGGGGGTGCTGGGGCCAACGTCCTGACTTTC.

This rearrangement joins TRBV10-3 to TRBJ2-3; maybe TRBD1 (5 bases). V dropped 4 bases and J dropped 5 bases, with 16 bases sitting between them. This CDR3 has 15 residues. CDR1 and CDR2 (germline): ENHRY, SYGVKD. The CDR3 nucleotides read TGTGCCATCAGTGGGCGACCTACCCAGGGAGATACGCAGTATTTT. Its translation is CAISGRPTQGDTQYF.

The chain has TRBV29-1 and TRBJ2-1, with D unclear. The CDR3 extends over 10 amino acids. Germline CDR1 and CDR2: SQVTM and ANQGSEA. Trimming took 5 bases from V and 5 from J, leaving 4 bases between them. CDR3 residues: CSVQNNEQFF. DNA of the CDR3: TGCAGCGTTCAAAACAATGAGCAGTTCTTC.

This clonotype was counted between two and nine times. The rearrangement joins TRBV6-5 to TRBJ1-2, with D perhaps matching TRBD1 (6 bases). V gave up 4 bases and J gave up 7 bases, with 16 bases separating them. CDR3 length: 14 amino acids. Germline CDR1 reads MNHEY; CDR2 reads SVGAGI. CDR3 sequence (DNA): TGTGCCAGCAGTTTGGGCACAGGGATTGTTGGCTACACCTTC. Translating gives CASSLGTGIVGYTF.

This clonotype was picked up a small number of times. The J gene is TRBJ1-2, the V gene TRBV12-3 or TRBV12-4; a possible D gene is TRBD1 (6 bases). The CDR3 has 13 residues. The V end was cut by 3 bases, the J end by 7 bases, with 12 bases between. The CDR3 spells CASSFGGRAGYTF. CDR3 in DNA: TGTGCCAGCAGTTTCGGGGGGCGAGCTGGCTACACCTTC.

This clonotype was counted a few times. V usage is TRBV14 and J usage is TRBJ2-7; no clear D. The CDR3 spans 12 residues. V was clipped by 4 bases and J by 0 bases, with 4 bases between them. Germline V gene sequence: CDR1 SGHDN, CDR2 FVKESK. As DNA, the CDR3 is TGTGCCAGCAGCCTGTACTCCTACGAGCAGTACTTC. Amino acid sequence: CASSLYSYEQYF.

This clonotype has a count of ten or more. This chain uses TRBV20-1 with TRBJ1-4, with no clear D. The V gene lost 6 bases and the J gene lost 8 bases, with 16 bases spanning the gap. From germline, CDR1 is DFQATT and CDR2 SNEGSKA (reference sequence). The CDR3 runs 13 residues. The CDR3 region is CSAPSFGREKLFF. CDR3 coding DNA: TGCAGTGCCCCCAGCTTTGGGAGGGAAAAACTGTTTTTT.